A single count supports the clone carrying this T cell receptor beta chain. Data came from immunoSEQ multiplex PCR; TCRdb stores just in-frame clones and leaves some out. The table includes nearly 250,000 clones, about 84% detected once. This entry belongs to a study of blood T cell repertoires in COVID-19. Study-level information: The United States, Italy and Spain supplied acute and convalescent COVID-19 samples. T cells, B-cell-depleted T cells, or PBMCs provided the cDNA or gDNA that served as material.

The CDR3 has 15 amino acids. Source material: peripheral blood. This chain joins TRBV21-1 and TRBJ2-2; no DNA check was done on the table's D call, TRBD1. TRBV21-1 is reported as a pseudogene. The source of this sequence is a woman older than 75 with COVID-19, enrolled during active disease. The CDR3 loop reads CASSKTQDNTGELFF. The CDR3 DNA sequence: TGTGCCAGCAGCAAGACCCAGGATAACACCGGGGAGCTGTTTTTT.